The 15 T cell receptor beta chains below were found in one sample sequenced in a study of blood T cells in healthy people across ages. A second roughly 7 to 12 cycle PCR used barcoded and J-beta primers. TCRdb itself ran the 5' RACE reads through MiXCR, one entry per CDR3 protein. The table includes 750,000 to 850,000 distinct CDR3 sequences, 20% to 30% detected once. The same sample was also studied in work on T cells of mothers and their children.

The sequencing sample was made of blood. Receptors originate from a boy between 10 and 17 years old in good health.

The CDR3 DNA reads as TGCAGCGTTAGACTTCGGAACACCGGGGAGCTGTTTTTT. Amino acid sequence: CSVRLRNTGELFF. This rearrangement joins TRBV29-1 to TRBJ2-2; D not resolved. CDR1 and CDR2 from the germline V gene are SQVTM and ANQGSEA. V gave up 5 bases and J gave up 1 base, with 8 bases separating them. The length of the CDR3 is 13 residues.

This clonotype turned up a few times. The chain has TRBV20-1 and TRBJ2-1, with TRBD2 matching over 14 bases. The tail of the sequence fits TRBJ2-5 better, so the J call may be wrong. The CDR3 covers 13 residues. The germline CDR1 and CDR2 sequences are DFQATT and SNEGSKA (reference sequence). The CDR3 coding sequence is TGCAGTGGCCGACTAGCGGGAGGGGAGACCCAGTACTTC. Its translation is CSGRLAGGETQYF.

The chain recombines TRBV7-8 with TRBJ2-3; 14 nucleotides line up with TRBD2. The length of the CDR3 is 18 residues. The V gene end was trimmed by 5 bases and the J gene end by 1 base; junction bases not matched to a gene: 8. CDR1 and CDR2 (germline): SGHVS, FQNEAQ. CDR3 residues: CASSPGLAGGVGTDTQYF. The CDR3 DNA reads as TGTGCCAGCAGCCCCGGACTAGCGGGGGGCGTCGGCACAGATACGCAGTATTTT.

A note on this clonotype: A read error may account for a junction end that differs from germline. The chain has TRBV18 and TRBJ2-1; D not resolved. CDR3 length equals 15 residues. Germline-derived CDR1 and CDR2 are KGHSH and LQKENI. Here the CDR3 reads CASSLTKEIYNEQLF. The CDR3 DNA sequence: TGTGCCAGCTCGTTGACGAAGGAAATCTACAATGAGCAGCTCTTC.

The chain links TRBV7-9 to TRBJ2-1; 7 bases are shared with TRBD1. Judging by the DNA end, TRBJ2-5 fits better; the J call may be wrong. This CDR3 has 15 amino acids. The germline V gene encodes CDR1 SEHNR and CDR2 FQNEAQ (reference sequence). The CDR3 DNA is TGTGCCAGCAGCCCCGGGACAGTACCACAAGAGACCCAGTACTTC. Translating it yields CASSPGTVPQETQYF.

For the CDR3, the DNA is TGTGCCAGCAGGCAAACAGGGGGCTCTGGAAACACCATATATTTT. Translated, it gives CASRQTGGSGNTIYF. The V and J genes are TRBV28 and TRBJ1-3; 8 bases map to TRBD1. Per germline, CDR1 MDHEN and CDR2 SYDVKM. The CDR3 spans 15 residues. V lost 6 bases and J lost 0; bases outside the gene matches: 4. Full variable domain (missing parts from reference TRBV28 and TRBJ1-3): DVKVTQSSRYLVKRTGEKVFLECVQDMDHENMFWYRQDPGLGLRLIYFSYDVKMKEKGDIPEGYSVSREKKERFSLILESASTNQTSMYLCASRQTGGSGNTIYFGEGSWLTVV.

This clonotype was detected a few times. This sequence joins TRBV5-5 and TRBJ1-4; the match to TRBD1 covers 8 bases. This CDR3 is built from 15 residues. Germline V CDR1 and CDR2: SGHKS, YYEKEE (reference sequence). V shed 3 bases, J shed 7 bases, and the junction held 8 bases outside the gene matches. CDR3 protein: CASSWQGAVGEKLFF. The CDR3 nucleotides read TGTGCCAGCAGCTGGCAGGGGGCCGTTGGTGAAAAACTGTTTTTT.

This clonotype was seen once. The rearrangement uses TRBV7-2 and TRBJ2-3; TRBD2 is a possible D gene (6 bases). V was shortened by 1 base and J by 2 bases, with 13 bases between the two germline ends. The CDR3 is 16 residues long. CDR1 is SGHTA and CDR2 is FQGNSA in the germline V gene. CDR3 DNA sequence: TGTGCCAGCAGCTTAGTGGCGGGGCGTCTCACAGATACGCAGTATTTT. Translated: CASSLVAGRLTDTQYF.

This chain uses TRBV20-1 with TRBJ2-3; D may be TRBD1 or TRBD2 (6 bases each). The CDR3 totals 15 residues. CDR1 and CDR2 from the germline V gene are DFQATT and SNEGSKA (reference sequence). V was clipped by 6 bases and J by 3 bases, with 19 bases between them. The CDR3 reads CSAPKGGKRTDTQYF. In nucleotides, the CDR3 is TGCAGTGCCCCTAAGGGGGGCAAGCGGACAGATACGCAGTATTTT.

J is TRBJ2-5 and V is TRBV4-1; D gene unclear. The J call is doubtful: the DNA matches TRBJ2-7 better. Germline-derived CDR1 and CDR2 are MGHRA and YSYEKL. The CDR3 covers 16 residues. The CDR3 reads CASSPHLVRFTYEQYF. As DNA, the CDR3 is TGCGCCAGCAGCCCCCACCTCGTAAGGTTCACCTACGAGCAGTACTTC.

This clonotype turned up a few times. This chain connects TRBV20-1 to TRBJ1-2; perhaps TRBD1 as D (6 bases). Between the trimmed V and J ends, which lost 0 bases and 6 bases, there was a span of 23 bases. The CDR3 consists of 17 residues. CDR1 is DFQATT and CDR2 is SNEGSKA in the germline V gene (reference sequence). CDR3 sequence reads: CSAREVGLTGLLDGYTF. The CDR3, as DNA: TGCAGTGCTAGAGAGGTCGGCCTGACAGGACTTCTGGATGGCTACACCTTC.

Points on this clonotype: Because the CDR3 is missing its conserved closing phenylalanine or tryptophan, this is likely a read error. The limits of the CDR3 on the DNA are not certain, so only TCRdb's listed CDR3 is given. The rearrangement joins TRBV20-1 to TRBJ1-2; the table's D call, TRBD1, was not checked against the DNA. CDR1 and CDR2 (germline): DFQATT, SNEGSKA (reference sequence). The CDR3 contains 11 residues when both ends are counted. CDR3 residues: CSARDRGEALV.

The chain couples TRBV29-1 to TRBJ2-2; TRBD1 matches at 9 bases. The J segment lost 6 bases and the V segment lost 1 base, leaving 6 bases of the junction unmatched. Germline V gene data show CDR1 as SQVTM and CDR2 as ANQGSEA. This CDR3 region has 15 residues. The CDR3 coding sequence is TGCAGCGTTGAAGGGGGACAGGGTGGTCCCGGGGAGCTGTTTTTT. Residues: CSVEGGQGGPGELFF.

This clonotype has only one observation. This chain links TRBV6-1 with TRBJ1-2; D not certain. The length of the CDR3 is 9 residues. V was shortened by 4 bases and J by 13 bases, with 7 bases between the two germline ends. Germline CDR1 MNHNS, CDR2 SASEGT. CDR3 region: CASSVESTF. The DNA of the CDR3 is TGTGCCAGCAGTGTGGAATCCACCTTC.

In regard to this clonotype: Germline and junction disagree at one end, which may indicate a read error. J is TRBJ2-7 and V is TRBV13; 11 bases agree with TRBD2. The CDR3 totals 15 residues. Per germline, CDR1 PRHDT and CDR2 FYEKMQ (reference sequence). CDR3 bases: TGTGCCAGCAGAGCGACTAGCGGGATTATGCGCGAGCACTACTTC. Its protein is CASRATSGIMREHYF.